These 31 T cell receptor beta chains were sequenced from one sample in a study of read filtering for tumor transcriptome and immune sequencing (dated by TCRdb to 2018 to 2021). Instrument used: Illumina HiSeq 4000. TCR libraries were built from 300 to 450 ng RNA with the Immunoverse kit, using molecular barcoded adaptors covering alpha/delta and beta/gamma chains. TCRdb cleaned the public reads at Q25 with fastp, built clones with MiXCR and kept in-frame beta chains. Identical CDR3 protein sequences are pooled into one entry, listed with their most common genes and DNA. The sample table shows around 140,000 distinct CDR3 sequences, and roughly an eighth are seen once. The ten largest clones capture 8% to 9% of the sample. Sequenced: a population of CD138-negative cells sorted from bone marrow. Per the publication, the cell subset or site label means: bone marrow mononuclear cells depleted of CD138+ plasma/myeloma cells by negative magnetic selection. The receptors originated from a donor at least 40 years old with multiple myeloma.

This clonotype appeared many times. The rearrangement links TRBV27 to TRBJ1-5; tentative D call: TRBD1 (5 bases). This CDR3 is built from 15 residues. The V end was cut by 0 bases, the J end by 7 bases, with 13 bases between. In germline, CDR1 is MNHEY, CDR2 SMNVEV (reference sequence). The DNA for the CDR3 is TGTGCCAGCAGTTTATCTTCCAGGGTAGGGCAGCCCCAGCATTTT. Its protein is CASSLSSRVGQPQHF.

This clonotype has at least ten counts. This chain uses TRBV29-1 with TRBJ2-1, with D hard to call. The CDR3 spans 11 residues. The germline gives CDR1 SQVTM, CDR2 ANQGSEA. The V end was cut by 4 bases, the J end by 8 bases, with 9 bases between. The CDR3 is CSVVLGHEQFF. The DNA for the CDR3 is TGCAGCGTTGTGCTTGGCCATGAGCAGTTCTTC.

This clonotype was recorded at least ten times. The chain joins TRBV20-1 to TRBJ1-5; 7 bases match TRBD1. CDR1 DFQATT and CDR2 SNEGSKA come from the germline V gene (reference sequence). The CDR3 contains 14 residues. J was trimmed by 4 bases and V by 4 bases; bases with no gene match: 7. This CDR3 is CSAKGTEGNQPQHF. The CDR3 bases are TGCAGTGCTAAAGGGACAGAGGGAAATCAGCCCCAGCATTTT.

In its sample, this clonotype was seen many times. The chain has TRBV29-1 and TRBJ2-7; D is undetermined. Trimming removed 0 bases at V and 0 bases at J, with 21 bases between. From germline, CDR1 is SQVTM and CDR2 ANQGSEA. There are 18 residues in the CDR3. Written as DNA, the CDR3 is TGCAGCGTTGAAGAGTACGCCTTACGGAGTACATTCTCCTACGAGCAGTACTTC. Its protein is CSVEEYALRSTFSYEQYF.

This clonotype was counted at least ten times. This chain joins TRBV10-2 and TRBJ1-1, with D tentatively TRBD1 (6 bases). CDR1 and CDR2 (germline): WSHSY, SAAADI. The CDR3 is made up of 15 amino acids. V lost 6 bases and J lost 5, with 19 bases in between. The CDR3 DNA sequence: TGCGCCAGCAGAGTACAGGGTGTGGAGTTTACTGAAGCTTTCTTT. It specifies CASRVQGVEFTEAFF.

This clonotype has more than one count but fewer than ten. This chain connects TRBV11-2 to TRBJ2-2; D is perhaps TRBD2 (6 bases). CDR1 and CDR2 (germline): SGHAT, FQNNGV. The CDR3 contains 19 residues. V dropped 1 base and J dropped 8 bases, with 26 bases sitting between them. CDR3 sequence: CASSLGDDRLDPRGGELFF. In DNA, the CDR3 is TGTGCCAGCAGCTTAGGGGACGACAGACTTGACCCTCGGGGGGGGGAGCTGTTTTTT.

Of note for this clonotype: A much larger clonotype is one base distant, so this may be a read error. This chain connects TRBV20-1 to TRBJ2-3; D remains ambiguous. Trimming stripped 3 bases from V and 9 bases from J, with 16 bases between. The CDR3 extends over 13 amino acids. In germline, CDR1 is DFQATT, CDR2 SNEGSKA (reference sequence). The CDR3: CSASEPTDRTQYF. The CDR3 region has the DNA TGCAGTGCTAGTGAGCCAACCGATAGGACGCAGTATTTT.

This clonotype occurred a few times. The chain couples TRBV6-1 to TRBJ2-1; D is perhaps TRBD2 (7 bases). V lost 6 bases and J lost 1, with 16 bases in between. The CDR3 sequence is 16 residues long. The germline gives CDR1 MNHNS, CDR2 SASEGT. DNA of the CDR3: TGTGCCAGCAGGAGAGGGGGAGGGAGTTCCTACAATGAGCAGTTCTTC. Its translation: CASRRGGGSSYNEQFF.

The table lists this clonotype with many counts. This chain joins TRBV29-1 and TRBJ2-1; 9 bases are a match to TRBD2. CDR1 SQVTM and CDR2 ANQGSEA come from the germline V gene. This CDR3 is built from 13 residues. V gave up 6 bases and J gave up 4 bases; unmatched junction bases: 4. The CDR3, as DNA: TGCAGCGTAGGACTAGCGTCTTACAATGAGCAGTTCTTC. Protein sequence: CSVGLASYNEQFF.

This clonotype was detected ten times or more. The chain joins TRBV6-2 or TRBV6-3 to TRBJ2-3; no clear D gene. From germline, CDR1 is MNHEY and CDR2 SVGEGT. V lost 6 bases and J 4 bases, leaving 17 bases between the germline ends. This CDR3 region has 15 residues. The CDR3 reads CASRDPWVAADTQYF. In DNA form, the CDR3 reads TGTGCCAGCAGAGACCCCTGGGTAGCCGCAGATACGCAGTATTTT.

The CDR3 loop is CASTPGGGADEQFF. The CDR3 coding sequence is TGTGCCAGTACCCCGGGGGGAGGGGCGGATGAGCAGTTCTTC. The V call is TRBV19, the J call TRBJ2-1; 7 bases align to TRBD2. Germline V gene data show CDR1 as LNHDA and CDR2 as SQIVND (reference sequence). V lost 7 bases to trimming and J lost 8 bases; unmatched junction nucleotides: 11. The CDR3 is made up of 14 amino acids.

This clonotype was picked up many times. The genes are TRBV6-2 or TRBV6-3 and TRBJ2-1; TRBD2 might be the D (6 bases). Trimming removed 0 bases at V and 7 bases at J, with 13 bases between. Germline V gives CDR1 MNHEY, CDR2 SVGEGT. The CDR3 runs 15 residues. CDR3 in DNA: TGTGCCAGCAGTTACTCAACGGGAGTGAGGAATGAGCAGTTCTTC. Its protein product is CASSYSTGVRNEQFF.

This clonotype was seen ten or more times. The V and J genes are TRBV29-1 and TRBJ1-1; TRBD1 is a possible D gene (5 bases). The CDR3 is 14 residues long. V gave up 5 bases and J gave up 9 bases, with 22 bases separating them. CDR1 and CDR2 (germline): SQVTM, ANQGSEA. CDR3 in amino acids: CSVIDRVGPGQAFF. CDR3 in DNA: TGCAGCGTTATAGACAGAGTGGGGCCTGGACAAGCTTTCTTT. Filled out from reference TRBV29-1 and TRBJ1-1, the complete variable domain reads SAVISQKPSRDICQRGTSLTIQCQVDSQVTMMFWYRQQPGQSLTLIATANQGSEATYESGFVIDKFPISRPNLTFSTLTVSNMSPEDSSIYLCSVIDRVGPGQAFFGQGTRLTVV.

The sample holds many counts of this clonotype. DNA of the CDR3: TGCGCCAGCAGCCAAGCCCAGGTGTCCAGGGTTGAAGCTTTCTTT. Its protein is CASSQAQVSRVEAFF. The chain recombines TRBV4-1 with TRBJ1-1, with D possibly matching TRBD1 (5 bases). CDR1 is MGHRA, CDR2 YSYEKL, per germline. The CDR3 spans 15 residues. V shed 1 base and J shed 7 bases, with 16 bases lying between them.

This clonotype was recorded many times. V gene TRBV13 combines with J gene TRBJ2-7; TRBD1 agrees at 8 bases. Trimming cost V 3 bases and J 6 bases; bases outside gene matches: 13. This CDR3 is built from 16 residues. CDR1 PRHDT and CDR2 FYEKMQ come from the germline V gene (reference sequence). The CDR3 protein is CASSFRRGLLPSEQYF. The CDR3, as DNA: TGTGCCAGCAGCTTCCGCAGGGGGCTTCTACCGTCCGAGCAGTACTTC.

Comments on this clonotype: With a much larger clone just one base away, this may be a read error. The chain joins TRBV5-1 to TRBJ2-7; perhaps TRBD2 as D (6 bases). V lost 4 bases, J lost 6 bases, and 14 bases lay in between. This CDR3 contains 13 residues. Germline V gene data show CDR1 as SGHRS and CDR2 as YFSETQ. CDR3 bases: TGCGCCAGCAGCAGGGGACTCCTCTGCGAGCAGTACTTC. This encodes CASSRGLLCEQYF.

Turning to this clonotype: This may be a read error, as it is one base from a much larger clone. The gene calls are TRBV21-1 and TRBJ1-1. TRBV21-1 is designated a pseudogene. The CDR3 runs to 16 residues. CDR3 sequence: CASSKVAGCGDTEAFF. The CDR3, as DNA: TGTGCCAGCAGCAAAGTGGCAGGTTGTGGCGACACTGAAGCTTTCTTT.

In regard to this clonotype: At one end the junction does not follow the germline gene, possibly because of a read error. The rearrangement joins TRBV29-1 to TRBJ2-1; no clear D. The germline V gene has CDR1 SQVTM and CDR2 ANQGSEA. The CDR3 extends over 13 amino acids. As DNA, the CDR3 is TGCGGCGTGGCCCCTATGGAGTCAAATGAGCAGTTCTTC. It specifies CGVAPMESNEQFF.

Concerning this clonotype itself: Given a much more abundant clone one base away, this may be a read error. V is TRBV7-3 and J is TRBJ2-2, with D possibly being TRBD1 (5 bases). This CDR3 has 14 amino acids. Trimming left V 2 bases short and J 7 bases short, with 11 bases between. Germline lookup yields CDR1 SGHTA and CDR2 FQGTGA. The CDR3 coding sequence is TGTGCCAGCAGCTTACCCAGGGCTGACGGGGAGCTGTTTTTT. It codes for CASSLPRADGELFF.

V and J are TRBV4-2 and TRBJ2-3; 8 nucleotides agree with TRBD1. Germline lookup yields CDR1 LGHNA and CDR2 YNFKEQ. V was pared by 3 bases and J by 8 bases, with 4 bases of the junction left unmatched. The CDR3 is made up of 13 amino acids. CDR3 sequence reads: CASSQDRVGTQYF. The CDR3 coding sequence is TGTGCCAGCAGCCAGGACAGGGTTGGTACGCAGTATTTT.

V gene TRBV7-6 combines with J gene TRBJ2-5; D perhaps matches TRBD1 (5 bases). The V and J ends lost 0 bases and 7 bases respectively, with 9 bases between them. The CDR3 has 13 residues. The germline V gene encodes CDR1 SGHVS and CDR2 FNYEAQ. CDR3 in amino acids: CASSLAPQGTQYF. Here the CDR3 DNA reads TGTGCCAGCAGCTTAGCCCCCCAGGGGACCCAGTACTTC.

On this clonotype: This may be a read error, as it is one base from a much larger clone. The chain carries TRBV29-1 and TRBJ2-1; D is perhaps TRBD1 (6 bases). The CDR3 consists of 14 residues. Per the germline V gene, CDR1 is SQVTM and CDR2 is ANQGSEA. CDR3 in DNA: TGCAGCGTTGAAGGGGGACATCGACTCAATGGGCAGTTCTTC. Translation: CSVEGGHRLNGQFF.

This clonotype was observed many times. The V call is TRBV5-1, the J call TRBJ2-1; 10 bases match TRBD2. The V gene's germline CDR1 is SGHRS and CDR2 YFSETQ. This CDR3 comprises 15 residues. V trimming: 5 bases; J trimming: 3 bases; junction bases outside the gene matches: 5. CDR3 protein: CASRIGTSVYNEQFF. The CDR3 DNA sequence: TGCGCCAGCAGGATTGGGACTAGCGTCTACAATGAGCAGTTCTTC.

This clonotype was counted a few times. The V and J genes are TRBV5-6 and TRBJ2-1; 11 positions agree with TRBD1. This CDR3 spans 16 amino acids. Trimming took 4 bases from V and 2 from J; bases not matched to a gene: 5. Germline values: CDR1 SGHDT, CDR2 YYEEEE. The CDR3 is CASSPGTGGAYNEQFF. The CDR3 nucleotides read TGTGCCAGCAGCCCGGGGACAGGGGGAGCCTACAATGAGCAGTTCTTC.

The chain recombines TRBV9 with TRBJ1-2; D is unclear. V gave up 4 bases and J gave up 5 bases, with 15 bases separating them. The CDR3 is 14 amino acids. In germline, CDR1 is SGDLS, CDR2 YYNGEE. For the CDR3, the DNA is TGTGCCAGCAGCCCAAACGGCGCTGTGTATGGCTACACCTTC. Its translation is CASSPNGAVYGYTF.

This chain links TRBV12-3 or TRBV12-4 with TRBJ2-3; perhaps D is TRBD1 or TRBD2 (5 bases each). The CDR3 runs 15 residues. Trimming left V 4 bases short and J 1 base short, with 12 bases between. Here the CDR3 reads CASSSRGRRTDTQYF. In DNA, the CDR3 is TGTGCCAGCAGTTCGAGGGGCAGGCGCACAGATACGCAGTATTTT.

This clonotype appeared many times. CDR3 DNA sequence: TGCAGCGTTGCCCAACCGGGACTCCCCACAGATACGCAGTATTTT. Amino acids: CSVAQPGLPTDTQYF. The genes are TRBV29-1 and TRBJ2-3; maybe TRBD2 (6 bases). This CDR3 is 15 amino acids long. Trimming pared 4 bases from V and 2 bases from J, leaving 16 bases between. The germline V gene has CDR1 SQVTM and CDR2 ANQGSEA.

This clonotype was counted ten times or more. The chain uses TRBV27 and TRBJ2-7, with 9 bases fitting TRBD2. Per the germline V gene, CDR1 is MNHEY and CDR2 is SMNVEV (reference sequence). This CDR3 has 13 residues. The junction had 5 bases not matched to a gene; V was cut back by 4 bases and J by 7 bases. CDR3 protein: CASSSGLAKEQYF. The CDR3 nucleotides read TGTGCCAGCAGTTCGGGACTAGCCAAGGAGCAGTACTTC.

This clonotype was counted ten times or more. This sequence joins TRBV15 and TRBJ2-5, with 8 bases identical to TRBD2. J lost 0 bases, V lost 3 bases, and 15 bases had no gene match. The CDR3 sequence is 19 residues long. CDR1 is LNHNV, CDR2 YYDKDF, per germline (reference sequence). In DNA form, the CDR3 reads TGTGCCACCAGCAGTCCCGCTGGGGGTAGCGGGATGTACCAAGAGACCCAGTACTTC. Protein product: CATSSPAGGSGMYQETQYF.

In regard to this clonotype: The CDR3 carries no conserved terminal phenylalanine or tryptophan, so it likely arises from a read error. This chain uses TRBV7-8 with TRBJ2-3, with 10 bases lining up with TRBD2. This CDR3 region has 16 residues. V dropped 5 bases and J dropped 1; count of bases not matched to a gene: 6. In germline, CDR1 is SGHVS, CDR2 FQNEAQ. The CDR3 DNA reads as TGTGCCAGCAGCCTACTAGCGGGAAGTCGCACAGATACGCAGTATTCT. Translating it yields CASSLLAGSRTDTQYS.

This clonotype showed up many times. The rearrangement uses TRBV20-1 and TRBJ2-6; a weak D match, TRBD2 (6 bases). V was trimmed by 3 bases and J by 3 bases, leaving 9 bases between them. The germline gives CDR1 DFQATT, CDR2 SNEGSKA (reference sequence). The CDR3 is 14 amino acids. The CDR3 coding sequence is TGCAGTGCTAGCGGGAGTTTTGGGGCCAACGTCCTGACTTTC. Its translation is CSASGSFGANVLTF.